Detailed here is one T cell receptor beta chain. The ends were cut back, 1 base at V and 0 bases at J, with 7 bases in the middle. CDR1 is MNHEY, CDR2 SMNVEV, per germline (reference sequence). This CDR3 has 14 amino acids. Only in-frame clones appear in the TCRdb table, and some are missing; sequencing was by immunoSEQ multiplex PCR. The repertoire holds 55,000 to 75,000 clones, 88% seen once, with 3.5% in the top ten. This record comes from a study of blood T cell repertoires in COVID-19. At the level of the study: Researchers got acute and convalescent COVID-19 samples from the United States, Italy and Spain.

The receptor was derived from a man in his fifties with active COVID-19. Sequencing used peripheral blood. This chain links TRBV27 with TRBJ2-7, with unresolved D. This CDR3 reads CASSLYLSSYEQYF. As DNA, the CDR3 is TGTGCCAGCAGTTTATACCTTAGCTCCTACGAGCAGTACTTC.